The 5 T cell receptor beta chains below were found in one sample sequenced in a study of glioma-infiltrating T cells after dendritic cell vaccination. Sequenced by immunoSEQ multiplex PCR; TCRdb stores in-frame clones only, minus some. The sample has roughly 100,000 clones; roughly 76% are singletons. Material: blood, obtained before dendritic cell vaccination. Receptor source: a human donor with glioblastoma.

The chain joins TRBV5-1 to TRBJ2-7; maybe TRBD1 (6 bases). The germline gives CDR1 SGHRS, CDR2 YFSETQ. V lost 1 base and J lost 4, with 12 bases in between. The CDR3 is made up of 14 amino acids. The CDR3: CASSLNTGLYEQYF. The CDR3 DNA reads as TGCGCCAGCAGCTTGAACACAGGGCTGTACGAGCAGTACTTC.

The chain carries TRBV7-6 and TRBJ2-2; D is perhaps TRBD2 (5 bases). The CDR3 loop spans 14 amino acids. Trimming pared 3 bases from V and 5 bases from J, leaving 10 bases between. Germline CDR1 reads SGHVS; CDR2 reads FNYEAQ. The CDR3 is CASSLELVTGELFF. The CDR3 DNA is TGTGCCAGCAGCTTGGAACTAGTTACCGGGGAGCTGTTTTTT.

The chain recombines TRBV4-1 with TRBJ2-1; a weak D match, TRBD1 (5 bases). The CDR3 is 13 amino acids. V was cut by 8 bases and J by 8 bases, with 16 bases left in between. Germline CDR1 reads MGHRA; CDR2 reads YSYEKL. The chain's CDR3 is CASRIKGSHEQFF. The CDR3 DNA follows: TGCGCCAGCCGGATAAAGGGGTCCCATGAGCAGTTCTTC.

This clone was counted a single time. The junction departs from the called germline gene at one end, perhaps through a read error. The chain carries TRBV7-7 and TRBJ2-7, with 7 bases fitting TRBD1. CDR3 length: 15 residues. In germline, CDR1 is SSHAT, CDR2 FNYEAQ (reference sequence). The CDR3 DNA follows: TGTGCTAGCAGCTTAGATTTAGGGGGCACGAACGAGCAGTACTTC. Translation: CASSLDLGGTNEQYF. The complete variable domain, with remaining parts taken from reference TRBV7-7 and TRBJ2-7, reads GAGVSQSPRYKVTKRGQDVTLRCDPISSHATLYWYQQALGQGPEFLTYFNYEAQPDKSGLPSDRFSAERPEGSISTLTIQRTEQRDSAMYRCASSLDLGGTNEQYFGPGTRLTVT.

The chain joins TRBV6-1 to TRBJ2-7; D is unresolved. Deletions cut 0 bases from V and 1 base from J, with 10 bases between. Germline V gene data show CDR1 as MNHNS and CDR2 as SASEGT. This CDR3 has 15 residues. DNA of the CDR3: TGTGCCAGCAGTGAAGCCCGACATGTTTCCTACGAGCAGTACTTC. This gives the protein CASSEARHVSYEQYF.